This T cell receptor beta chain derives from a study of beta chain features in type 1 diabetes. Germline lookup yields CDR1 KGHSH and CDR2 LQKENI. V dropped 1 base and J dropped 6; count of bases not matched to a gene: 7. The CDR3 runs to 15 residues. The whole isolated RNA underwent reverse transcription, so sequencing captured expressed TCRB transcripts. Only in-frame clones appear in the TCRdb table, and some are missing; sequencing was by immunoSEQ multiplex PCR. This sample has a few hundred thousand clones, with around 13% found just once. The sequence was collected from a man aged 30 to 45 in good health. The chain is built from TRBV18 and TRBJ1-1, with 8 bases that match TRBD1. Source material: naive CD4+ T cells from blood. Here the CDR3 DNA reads TGTGCCAGCTCACCACTAGACAGGGGCGACGCTGAAGCTTTCTTT. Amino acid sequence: CASSPLDRGDAEAFF.